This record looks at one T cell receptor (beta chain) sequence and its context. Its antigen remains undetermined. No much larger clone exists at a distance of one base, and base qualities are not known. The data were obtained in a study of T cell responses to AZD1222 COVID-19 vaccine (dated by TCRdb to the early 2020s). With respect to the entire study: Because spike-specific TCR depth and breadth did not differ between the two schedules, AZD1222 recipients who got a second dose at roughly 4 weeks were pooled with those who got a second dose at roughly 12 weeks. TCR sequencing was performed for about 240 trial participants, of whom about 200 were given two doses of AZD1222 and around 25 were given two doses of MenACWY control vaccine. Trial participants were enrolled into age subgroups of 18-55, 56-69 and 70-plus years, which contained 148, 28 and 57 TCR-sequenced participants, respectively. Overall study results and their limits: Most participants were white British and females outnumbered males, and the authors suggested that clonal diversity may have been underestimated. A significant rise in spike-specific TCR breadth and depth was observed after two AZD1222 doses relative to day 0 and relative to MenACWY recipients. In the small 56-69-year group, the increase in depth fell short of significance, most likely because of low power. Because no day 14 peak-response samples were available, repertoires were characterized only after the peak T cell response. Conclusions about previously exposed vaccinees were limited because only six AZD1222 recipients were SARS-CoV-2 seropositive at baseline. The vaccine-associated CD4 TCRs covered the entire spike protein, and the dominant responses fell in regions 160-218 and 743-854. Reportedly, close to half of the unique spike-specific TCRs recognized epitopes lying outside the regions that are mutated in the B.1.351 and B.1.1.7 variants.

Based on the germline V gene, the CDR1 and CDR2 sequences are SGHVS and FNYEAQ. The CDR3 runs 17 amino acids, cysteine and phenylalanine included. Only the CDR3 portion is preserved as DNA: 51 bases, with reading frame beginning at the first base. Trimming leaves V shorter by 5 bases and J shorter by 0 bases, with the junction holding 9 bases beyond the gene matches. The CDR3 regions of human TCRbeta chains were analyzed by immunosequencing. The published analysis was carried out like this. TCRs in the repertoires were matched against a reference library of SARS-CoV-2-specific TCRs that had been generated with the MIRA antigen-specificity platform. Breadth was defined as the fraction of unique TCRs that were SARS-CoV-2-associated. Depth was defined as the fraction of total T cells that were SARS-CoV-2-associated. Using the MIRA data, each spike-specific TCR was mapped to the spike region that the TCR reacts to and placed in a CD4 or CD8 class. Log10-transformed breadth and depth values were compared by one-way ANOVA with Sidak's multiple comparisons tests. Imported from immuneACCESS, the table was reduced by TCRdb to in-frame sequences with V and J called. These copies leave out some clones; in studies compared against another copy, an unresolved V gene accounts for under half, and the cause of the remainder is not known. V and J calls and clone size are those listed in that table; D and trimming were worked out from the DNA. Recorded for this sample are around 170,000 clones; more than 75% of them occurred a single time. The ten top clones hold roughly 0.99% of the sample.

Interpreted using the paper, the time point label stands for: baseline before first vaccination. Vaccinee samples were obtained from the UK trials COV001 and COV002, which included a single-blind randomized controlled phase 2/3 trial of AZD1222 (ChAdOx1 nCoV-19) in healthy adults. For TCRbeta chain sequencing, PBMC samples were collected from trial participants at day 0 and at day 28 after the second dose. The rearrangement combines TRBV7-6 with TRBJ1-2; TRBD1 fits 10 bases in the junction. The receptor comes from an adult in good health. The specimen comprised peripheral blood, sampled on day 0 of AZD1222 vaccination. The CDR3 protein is CASSPSGQGPPNYGYTF. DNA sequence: TGTGCCAGCAGCCCCTCGGGACAGGGGCCCCCTAACTATGGCTACACCTTC.